Listed here are 27 T cell receptor beta chains from one sample, sequenced in a study of blood T cells in healthy people across ages. PCR was performed a second time for about 7 to 12 cycles using a sample-barcoded 5' primer and a J-beta primer mix. TCRdb reanalysed the 5' RACE reads using MiXCR and keeps one entry per CDR3 protein. The sample includes about 770,000 distinct CDR3 sequences, around 45% seen only once; the top ten take about 19%. The sample was blood. All receptors derive from a man aged 60-69 years in good health.

This chain links TRBV7-2 with TRBJ1-2; the match to TRBD1 covers 7 bases. The germline CDR1 and CDR2 sequences are SGHTA and FQGNSA. This CDR3 comprises 14 residues. The V gene end was trimmed by 4 bases and the J gene end by 8 bases; junction bases not matched to a gene: 10. The chain's CDR3 is CASSSDREAFGYTF. The CDR3 coding sequence is TGTGCCAGCAGCTCCGACAGGGAGGCTTTCGGCTACACCTTC.

This sequence joins TRBV27 and TRBJ2-1; 13 nucleotides agree with TRBD2. This CDR3 is 13 amino acids long. Per the germline V gene, CDR1 is MNHEY and CDR2 is SMNVEV (reference sequence). With V trimmed by 8 bases and J by 10 bases, 5 bases remained unmatched. The CDR3 loop reads CASLKTSGGEQFF. CDR3 bases: TGTGCCAGCTTGAAGACTAGCGGGGGGGAGCAGTTCTTC.

This clonotype was detected only a few times. V and J are TRBV24-1 and TRBJ2-6, with a tentative D call TRBD1 (6 bases). The CDR3 covers 14 residues. CDR1 and CDR2 (germline): KGHDR, SFDVKD. V was pared by 9 bases and J by 0 bases, with 8 bases between. CDR3 sequence reads: CATSDSSGANVLTF. CDR3 coding DNA: TGTGCCACCTCGGACAGCTCTGGGGCCAACGTCCTGACTTTC.

The chain combines TRBV11-2 with TRBJ2-5, with 9 positions matching TRBD2. The CDR3 totals 17 residues. V lost 2 bases to trimming and J lost 11 bases; unmatched junction nucleotides: 18. Per the germline V gene, CDR1 is SGHAT and CDR2 is FQNNGV. In nucleotides, the CDR3 is TGTGCCAGCAGCTTAACCCCTCCGGGACTAGCATTCGATGAGCAGTACTTC. It codes for CASSLTPPGLAFDEQYF.

This sequence joins TRBV20-1 and TRBJ2-7, with 7 bases matching TRBD1. After removal of 5 bases from V and 7 bases from J, the junction contained 8 bases not matched to a gene. This CDR3 has 12 residues. Germline V lookup: CDR1 DFQATT, CDR2 SNEGSKA (reference sequence). CDR3 DNA: TGCAGTGCTCCCGGGACAGTCTGGGAGCAGTACTTC. Amino acids: CSAPGTVWEQYF.

The chain employs TRBV2 and TRBJ2-3; no definite D call. Trimming cost V 0 bases and J 0 bases, with 7 bases left between them. Germline CDR1 and CDR2: SNHLY and FYNNEI. The CDR3 has 15 amino acids. The CDR3 here is CASSEASISTDTQYF. CDR3 in DNA: TGTGCCAGCAGTGAAGCGTCGATAAGCACAGATACGCAGTATTTT.

The CDR3 region is CSARDPRGNEKLFF. The CDR3 bases are TGCAGTGCTAGAGATCCGAGGGGTAATGAAAAACTGTTTTTT. This chain connects TRBV20-1 to TRBJ1-4, with D perhaps TRBD1 (5 bases). The length of the CDR3 is 14 residues. V was shortened by 0 bases and J by 4 bases, with 9 bases between the two germline ends. Germline CDR1 is DFQATT and CDR2 is SNEGSKA (reference sequence).

This clonotype was recorded at least ten times. The rearrangement joins TRBV9 to TRBJ2-7; 8 bases fit TRBD1. This CDR3 has 12 residues. Germline V CDR1 and CDR2: SGDLS, YYNGEE. V was pared by 4 bases and J by 5 bases, with 2 bases of the junction left unmatched. The CDR3 loop is CASSPGGHEQYF. The CDR3 DNA sequence: TGTGCCAGCAGCCCAGGGGGCCACGAGCAGTACTTC.

This clonotype showed up just a few times. The J gene is TRBJ1-1, the V gene TRBV28; unclear D gene. V lost 5 bases, J lost 0 bases, and 13 bases lay in between. Germline V gene data show CDR1 as MDHEN and CDR2 as SYDVKM. The CDR3 runs 15 residues. DNA for the CDR3: TGTGCCAGCAGTCCTTACACCACTCTGAACACTGAAGCTTTCTTT. It codes for CASSPYTTLNTEAFF.

Details on this clonotype: Given a much more abundant clone one base away, this may be a read error. The chain employs TRBV20-1 and TRBJ1-2, with 8 bases fitting TRBD1. Trimming at V came to 4 bases and at J to 3 bases, leaving 7 bases not matched to a gene. Germline V CDR1 and CDR2: DFQATT, SNEGSKA (reference sequence). The CDR3 covers 14 residues. The chain's CDR3 is CSAIPVTGDYGYTF. The CDR3 region has the DNA TGCAGTGCTATCCCCGTGACAGGGGACTATGGCTACACCTTC.

The chain combines TRBV15 with TRBJ2-4, with D unresolved. V was trimmed by 0 bases and J by 0 bases, leaving 6 bases between them. CDR1 is LNHNV, CDR2 YYDKDF, per germline (reference sequence). This CDR3 has 15 residues. CDR3: CATSRDRVAKNIQYF. The CDR3, as DNA: TGTGCCACCAGCAGAGATAGGGTAGCCAAAAACATTCAGTACTTC.

A few counts support this clonotype. The chain recombines TRBV15 with TRBJ1-5; no clear D. The V gene lost 4 bases and the J gene lost 0 bases, with 10 bases spanning the gap. The CDR3 length is 15 residues. The V gene's germline CDR1 is LNHNV and CDR2 YYDKDF (reference sequence). The DNA for the CDR3 is TGTGCCACCAGCATTTACCGACATAGCAATCAGCCCCAGCATTTT. It specifies CATSIYRHSNQPQHF.

A few counts support this clonotype. V is TRBV20-1 and J is TRBJ2-1; 10 bases match TRBD2. Losses at the gene ends were 2 bases for V and 9 bases for J; bases not matched to a gene: 1. The length of the CDR3 is 12 residues. The germline CDR1 and CDR2 sequences are DFQATT and SNEGSKA (reference sequence). For the CDR3, the DNA is TGCAGTGCTAGACTAGCGGGGGTTGAGCAGTTCTTC. Translated: CSARLAGVEQFF.

The V call is TRBV5-1, the J call TRBJ2-5; maybe TRBD2 (5 bases). The length of the CDR3 is 15 residues. V was shortened by 1 base and J by 1 base, with 11 bases between the two germline ends. The germline V gene has CDR1 SGHRS and CDR2 YFSETQ. CDR3 loop: CASSLRLLGQETQYF. CDR3 bases: TGCGCCAGCAGCTTGAGGTTACTAGGCCAAGAGACCCAGTACTTC.

The table lists this clonotype with a few counts. This rearrangement joins TRBV14 to TRBJ2-7; D gene ambiguous. The CDR3 has 13 residues. CDR1 and CDR2 (germline): SGHDN, FVKESK. Trimming removed 1 base from V and 3 bases from J, with 7 bases in between. In DNA, the CDR3 is TGTGCCAGCAGCCAAGCTGGAGTCTACGAGCAGTACTTC. This translates into CASSQAGVYEQYF.

This clonotype came up a few times. The chain has TRBV12-3 or TRBV12-4 and TRBJ2-3, with TRBD1 matching 12 bases. The junction had 15 bases not matched to a gene; V was cut back by 7 bases and J by 4 bases. The CDR3 extends over 18 amino acids. The CDR3 is CASMRGQGAVALADTQYF. CDR3 nucleotide sequence: TGTGCCAGCATGCGGGGACAGGGGGCTGTTGCATTGGCAGATACGCAGTATTTT.

V is TRBV6-2 or TRBV6-3 and J is TRBJ2-7, with unresolved D. CDR3 length: 12 amino acids. The V end was cut by 5 bases, the J end by 3 bases, with 8 bases between. The germline CDR1 and CDR2 sequences are MNHEY and SVGEGT. This CDR3 reads CASSRQIYEQYF. As DNA, the CDR3 is TGTGCCAGCAGTCGCCAAATCTACGAGCAGTACTTC.

This clonotype was detected a few times. The V and J genes are TRBV28 and TRBJ2-7, with TRBD2 matching over 8 bases. The closer fit of TRBJ2-5 to the DNA end suggests the J call may be wrong. Germline lookup yields CDR1 MDHEN and CDR2 SYDVKM. The CDR3 spans 15 residues. CDR3 amino acids: CASRDEKGGGKTQYF. CDR3 DNA: TGTGCCAGCCGTGATGAGAAGGGCGGGGGGAAGACCCAGTACTTC.

This clonotype was counted only a few times. The rearrangement links TRBV28 to TRBJ2-4; 9 positions match TRBD1. CDR1 and CDR2 from the germline V gene are MDHEN and SYDVKM. The V segment lost 5 bases and the J segment 3 bases; nucleotides outside the gene matches: 5. This CDR3 has 15 residues. The CDR3 DNA reads TGTGCCAGCAGTGGGACAGGGACTTACAAAAACATTCAGTACTTC. Translating gives CASSGTGTYKNIQYF.

As for this clonotype: This clone may be a read error of a much larger clone one base away. The rearrangement joins TRBV11-3 to TRBJ2-7; 9 nucleotides line up with TRBD1. The length of the CDR3 is 15 residues. The germline gives CDR1 SGHNT, CDR2 YENEEA. The chain's CDR3 is CASSFSGTGTYGQYF. The CDR3 bases are TGTGCCAGCAGCTTCTCCGGGACAGGGACCTACGGGCAGTACTTC.

The rearrangement joins TRBV18 to TRBJ2-1; the D is unclear. V lost 3 bases, J lost 9 bases, and 6 bases lay in between. The CDR3 runs 11 residues. Germline V gene data show CDR1 as KGHSH and CDR2 as LQKENI. The chain's CDR3 is CASSPLTEQFF. The CDR3 region has the DNA TGTGCCAGCTCACCCCTTACTGAGCAGTTCTTC.

This clonotype was seen more than once but under ten times. The chain combines TRBV6-1 with TRBJ2-3; no firm D call. Germline V CDR1 and CDR2: MNHNS, SASEGT. Trimming pared 7 bases from V and 2 bases from J, leaving 7 bases between. CDR3 size: 12 residues. CDR3: CASKVSTDTQYF. CDR3 DNA: TGTGCCAGCAAGGTCTCCACAGATACGCAGTATTTT.

The table lists this clonotype with a few counts. The rearrangement links TRBV29-1 to TRBJ2-5, with TRBD2 matching 10 bases. Per germline, CDR1 SQVTM and CDR2 ANQGSEA. The CDR3 has 14 amino acids. V dropped 5 bases and J dropped 5; count of bases not matched to a gene: 8. The CDR3 DNA is TGCAGCGTTTACAAGCGGGGGGGAGGGGAGACCCAGTACTTC. Its translation: CSVYKRGGGETQYF.

The table lists this clonotype with a few counts. The rearrangement uses TRBV6-2 or TRBV6-3 and TRBJ2-1; 8 bases map to TRBD2. V dropped 7 bases and J dropped 8; count of bases not matched to a gene: 7. Germline V gene sequence: CDR1 MNHEY, CDR2 SVGEGT. The CDR3 sequence is 13 residues long. The CDR3 DNA reads TGTGCCAGCAATCCGGGGGGGCAACATGAGCAGTTCTTC. Protein sequence: CASNPGGQHEQFF.

The genes are TRBV12-3 or TRBV12-4 and TRBJ1-2, with a possible D match to TRBD1 (5 bases). This CDR3 contains 12 residues. The V gene lost 8 bases and the J gene lost 2 bases, with 9 bases spanning the gap. The CDR3: CASATGNYGYTF. DNA of the CDR3: TGTGCCAGCGCAACAGGAAACTATGGCTACACCTTC.

The chain carries TRBV4-3 and TRBJ1-1; tentatively, D is TRBD1 (6 bases). Trimming removed 4 bases at V and 3 bases at J, with 24 bases between. Germline CDR1 LGHNA, CDR2 YSLEER. The CDR3 loop spans 18 amino acids. The CDR3 coding sequence is TGCGCCAGCAGCCTCGAACTCGGAGGGGGGGAATTGCACACTGAAGCTTTCTTT. Translation: CASSLELGGGELHTEAFF.

The genes are TRBV20-1 and TRBJ2-7; 14 bases align to TRBD2. Germline V gene sequence: CDR1 DFQATT, CDR2 SNEGSKA (reference sequence). Trimming at V came to 6 bases and at J to 6 bases, leaving 7 bases not matched to a gene. The CDR3 is 14 residues long. The DNA of the CDR3 is TGCAGTGCCTTTGGACTAGCGGGGGGTCCCGAGCAGTACTTC. Protein product: CSAFGLAGGPEQYF.